The rows below give T cell receptor beta chains drawn from one sample of a study of Ad26.COV2.S vaccination and SARS-CoV-2 variants. TCRdb keeps only in-frame clones here, not all; method: immunoSEQ multiplex PCR. There are about 180,000 clones in the sample; approximately 88% occur only once, and less than 6% lies in the top ten. This specimen was peripheral blood, taken after recovery from COVID-19. These receptors all stem from a human donor who had recovered from COVID-19. Each CDR3 is given with its conserved first and last residue. D genes are given only for firm matches. Clone size, where shown, is once, few, many, or a class for clones that have expanded.

V gene: TRBV2
D gene: -
clone size: -
J gene: TRBJ2-7
CDR3 protein: CATASIGYGEQYF
CDR3 DNA: TGTGCCACAGCCTCAATAGGGTACGGCGAGCAGTACTTC

V gene: TRBV11-2
D gene: TRBD1
clone size: -
J gene: TRBJ1-2
CDR3 protein: CASSLGDRSYGYTF
CDR3 DNA: TGTGCCAGCAGCTTAGGGGACAGAAGCTATGGCTACACCTTC

V gene: TRBV7-9
D gene: -
clone size: -
J gene: TRBJ1-3
CDR3 protein: CASSLEVIGSGNTIYF
CDR3 DNA: TGTGCCAGCAGCCTGGAAGTAATAGGTTCGGGAAACACCATATATTTT

V gene: TRBV4-1
D gene: -
clone size: few
J gene: TRBJ1-5
CDR3 protein: CASSQENQPQHF
CDR3 DNA: TGCGCCAGCAGCCAAGAGAATCAGCCCCAGCATTTT

V gene: TRBV6-1
D gene: TRBD2
clone size: few
J gene: TRBJ2-3
CDR3 protein: CASSDTGLAIPDTQYF
CDR3 DNA: TGTGCCAGCAGTGACACGGGACTAGCGATTCCAGATACGCAGTATTTT

V gene: TRBV7-3
D gene: -
clone size: -
J gene: TRBJ1-3
CDR3 protein: CASSLTGGNSGNTIYF
CDR3 DNA: TGTGCCAGCAGCTTAACGGGGGGAAACTCTGGAAACACCATATATTTT

V gene: TRBV5-1
D gene: -
clone size: -
J gene: TRBJ1-4
CDR3 protein: CASSFGRSNEKLFF
CDR3 DNA: TGCGCCAGCAGCTTCGGACGCTCTAATGAAAAACTGTTTTTT

V gene: TRBV28
D gene: -
clone size: -
J gene: TRBJ1-5
CDR3 protein: CASIRRGGNQPQHF
CDR3 DNA: TGTGCCAGCATCCGGAGGGGAGGCAATCAGCCCCAGCATTTT

V gene: TRBV5-6
D gene: TRBD1
clone size: few
J gene: TRBJ1-6
CDR3 protein: CASSLGDRVYSPLHF
CDR3 DNA: TGTGCCAGCAGCTTGGGGGACAGGGTATATTCACCCCTCCACTTT

V gene: TRBV11-3
D gene: -
clone size: -
J gene: TRBJ2-3
CDR3 protein: CASSSRGTNEDTQYF
CDR3 DNA: TGTGCCAGCAGCTCCAGGGGGACTAATGAAGATACGCAGTATTTT

V gene: TRBV7-6
D gene: -
clone size: -
J gene: TRBJ1-2
CDR3 protein: CASSLRGGGGYTF
CDR3 DNA: TGTGCCAGCAGCCTAAGGGGGGGTGGTGGCTACACCTTC

V gene: TRBV5-1
D gene: -
clone size: -
J gene: TRBJ2-2
CDR3 protein: CASSLGPFGFGNTGELFF
CDR3 DNA: TGCGCCAGCAGCTTGGGACCCTTCGGGTTTGGGAACACCGGGGAGCTGTTTTTT

V gene: TRBV5-8
D gene: TRBD1
clone size: -
J gene: TRBJ2-3
CDR3 protein: CASSLFQGARTDTQYF
CDR3 DNA: TGTGCCAGCAGCTTATTCCAGGGGGCGCGTACAGATACGCAGTATTTT

V gene: TRBV7-3
D gene: TRBD2
clone size: -
J gene: TRBJ2-2
CDR3 protein: CASSLNAGVNTGELFF
CDR3 DNA: TGTGCCAGCAGCTTAAACGCGGGAGTGAACACCGGGGAGCTGTTTTTT

V gene: TRBV6-1
D gene: -
clone size: few
J gene: TRBJ1-1
CDR3 protein: CASSEIWAAGRTEAFF
CDR3 DNA: TGTGCCAGCAGTGAAATTTGGGCGGCAGGGCGGACTGAAGCTTTCTTT

V gene: TRBV12-5
D gene: -
clone size: -
J gene: TRBJ1-1
CDR3 protein: CATSTHPEAFF
CDR3 DNA: TGTGCTACCTCGACGCACCCAGAGGCTTTCTTT

V gene: TRBV4-1
D gene: -
clone size: -
J gene: TRBJ1-1
CDR3 protein: CASSHPAGHAEAFF
CDR3 DNA: TGCGCCAGCAGCCACCCTGCGGGACACGCGGAAGCTTTCTTT